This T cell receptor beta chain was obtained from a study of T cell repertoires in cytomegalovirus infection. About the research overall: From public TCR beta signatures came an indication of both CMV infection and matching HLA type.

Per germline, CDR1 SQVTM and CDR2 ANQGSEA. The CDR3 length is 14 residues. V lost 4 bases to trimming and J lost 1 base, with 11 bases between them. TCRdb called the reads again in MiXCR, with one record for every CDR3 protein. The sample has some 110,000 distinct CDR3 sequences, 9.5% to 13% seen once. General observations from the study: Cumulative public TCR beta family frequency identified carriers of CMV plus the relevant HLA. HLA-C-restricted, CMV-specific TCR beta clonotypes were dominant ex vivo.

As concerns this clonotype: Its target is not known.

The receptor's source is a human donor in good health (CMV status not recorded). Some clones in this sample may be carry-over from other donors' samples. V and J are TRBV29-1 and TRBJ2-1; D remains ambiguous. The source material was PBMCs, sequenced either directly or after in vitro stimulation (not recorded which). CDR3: CSVVSRVSYNEQFF. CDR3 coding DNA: TGCAGCGTTGTGTCCCGCGTTTCCTACAATGAGCAGTTCTTC.